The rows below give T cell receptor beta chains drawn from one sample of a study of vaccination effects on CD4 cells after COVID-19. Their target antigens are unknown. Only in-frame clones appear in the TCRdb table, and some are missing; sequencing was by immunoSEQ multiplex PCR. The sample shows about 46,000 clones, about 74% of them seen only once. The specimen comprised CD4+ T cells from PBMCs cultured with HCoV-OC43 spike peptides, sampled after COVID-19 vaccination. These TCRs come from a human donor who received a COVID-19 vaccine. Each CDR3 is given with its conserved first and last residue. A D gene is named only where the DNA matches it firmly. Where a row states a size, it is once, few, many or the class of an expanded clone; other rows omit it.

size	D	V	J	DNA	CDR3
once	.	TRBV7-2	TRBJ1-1	TGTGCCAGCAGCACTTCCGGTTACATGCCGAACACTGAAGCTTTCTTT	CASSTSGYMPNTEAFF
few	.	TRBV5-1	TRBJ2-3	TGCGCCAGCAGCTTGAGGTCAGAAGGAGATACGCAGTATTTT	CASSLRSEGDTQYF
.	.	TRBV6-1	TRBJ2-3	TGTGCCAGCAGTGAAGGTGGCCAGAACACAGATACGCAGTATTTT	CASSEGGQNTDTQYF
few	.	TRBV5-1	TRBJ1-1	TGCGCCAGCAGAGGGAGGACTGAAGCTTTCTTT	CASRGRTEAFF
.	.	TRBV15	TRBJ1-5	TGTGCCACCAGCAGAGATAATCAGCCCCAGCATTTT	CATSRDNQPQHF
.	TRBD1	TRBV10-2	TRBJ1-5	TGCGCCAGCAGAGGGACAGGGAACAATCAGCCCCAGCATTTT	CASRGTGNNQPQHF
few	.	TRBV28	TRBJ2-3	TGTGCCAGCAGTTTAAGAGGGCCAGATACGCAGTATTTT	CASSLRGPDTQYF
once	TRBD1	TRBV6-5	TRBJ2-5	TGTGCCAGCAGTTACAGACAGGGCAAAGAGACCCAGTACTTC	CASSYRQGKETQYF
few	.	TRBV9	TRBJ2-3	TGTGCCAGCAGCCTGCGGGACTCCACAGATACGCAGTATTTT	CASSLRDSTDTQYF
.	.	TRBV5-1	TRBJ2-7	TGCGCCAGCAGCTTGGGGGGGACAAGGACCTACGAGCAGTACTTC	CASSLGGTRTYEQYF
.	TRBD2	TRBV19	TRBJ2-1	TGTGCCAGTAGAGTGGGACTAGCGGGGTACAATGAGCAGTTCTTC	CASRVGLAGYNEQFF
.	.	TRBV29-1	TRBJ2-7	TGCAGCGTTGGTGAGGGATTTAGAGGGAGTGAGCAGTACTTC	CSVGEGFRGSEQYF
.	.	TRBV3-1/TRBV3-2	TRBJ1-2	TGTGCCAGCACCTCAACTTGGGACGAGGGCTACACCTTC	CASTSTWDEGYTF
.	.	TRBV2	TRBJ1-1	TGTGCCAGCAGCCCCGGTCTGAACACTGAAGCTTTCTTT	CASSPGLNTEAFF
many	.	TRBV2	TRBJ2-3	TGTGCCAGCAGTGAAATCGAGGATACGCAGTATTTT	CASSEIEDTQYF
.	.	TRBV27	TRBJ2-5	TGTGCCAGCAGTTCCCCCCCGGGACGGGCCCGTGAGACCCAGTACTTC	CASSSPPGRARETQYF
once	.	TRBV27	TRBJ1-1	TGTGCCAGCAGCGGGCCCCCGGGCACTGAAGCTTTCTTT	CASSGPPGTEAFF
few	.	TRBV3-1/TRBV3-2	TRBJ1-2	TGTGCCAGCAGCCAACGATCTAAGCTCAGTCCTTTAGCGTATGGCTACACCTTC	CASSQRSKLSPLAYGYTF
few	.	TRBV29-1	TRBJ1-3	TGCAGCGTTGATTCCGGGTTCGGAAACACCATATATTTT	CSVDSGFGNTIYF
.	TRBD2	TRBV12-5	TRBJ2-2	TGTGCTAGTGGTCTCCGACCAGGCGGGAGCACCGGGGAGCTGTTTTTT	CASGLRPGGSTGELFF
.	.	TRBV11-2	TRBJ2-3	TGTGCCAGCAGCTTGATCAGGCTGGTGAAGGCAGATACGCAGTATTTT	CASSLIRLVKADTQYF
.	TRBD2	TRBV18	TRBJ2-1	TGTGCCAGCTCACGGTCCCGGACTAGCGGAAACAATGAGCAGTTCTTC	CASSRSRTSGNNEQFF
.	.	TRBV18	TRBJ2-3	TGTGCCAGCTCACCCCTAACTACAGATACGCAGTATTTT	CASSPLTTDTQYF
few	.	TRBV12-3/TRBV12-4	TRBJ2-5	TGTGCCAGCAGTCAGAGTATCCAAGAGACCCAGTACTTC	CASSQSIQETQYF
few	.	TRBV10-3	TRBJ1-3	TGTGCCATCAGAGACAGCTCTGGAAACACCATATATTTT	CAIRDSSGNTIYF
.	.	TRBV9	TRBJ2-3	TGTGCCAGCAGCGTGACAGGCCGCCAGGGGGATACGCAGTATTTT	CASSVTGRQGDTQYF
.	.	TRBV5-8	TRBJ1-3	TGTGCCAGCAGCTCGAGGGAAGCTGGAAACACCATATATTTT	CASSSREAGNTIYF
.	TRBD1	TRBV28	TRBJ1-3	TGTGCCAGCAGTTCTCCGGGACAGGGCGCTAACCGAAACACCATATATTTT	CASSSPGQGANRNTIYF
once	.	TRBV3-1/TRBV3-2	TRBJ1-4	TGTGCCAGCAGTGCTCTAGGGCTGAAAAATGAAAAACTGTTTTTT	CASSALGLKNEKLFF
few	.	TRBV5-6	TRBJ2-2	TGTGCCAGCAGCTTGATTCTTAGCGGTAACACCGGGGAGCTGTTTTTT	CASSLILSGNTGELFF
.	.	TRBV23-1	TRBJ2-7	TGCGCCAGCAGTCAACCCCAAAAACAGGGAACCTCCTACGAGCAGTACTTC	CASSQPQKQGTSYEQYF
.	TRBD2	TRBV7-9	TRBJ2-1	TGTGCCATCCCGACTAGCGGGAGTCCCAATGAGCAGTTCTTC	CAIPTSGSPNEQFF
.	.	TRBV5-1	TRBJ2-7	TGCGCCAGCAGCTTGGACGGGGGTGGCTACGAGCAGTACTTC	CASSLDGGGYEQYF
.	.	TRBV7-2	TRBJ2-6	TGTGCCAGCACCTCCGCGGGGGCCAACGTCCTGACTTTC	CASTSAGANVLTF
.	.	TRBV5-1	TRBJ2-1	TGCGCCAGCAGCTTGGCCGAGGATTCGGTCAATGAGCAGTTCTTC	CASSLAEDSVNEQFF
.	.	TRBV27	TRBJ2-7	TGTGCCAGCAGTAATTTGACAGGGAGGAGCTCCTACGAGCAGTACTTC	CASSNLTGRSSYEQYF
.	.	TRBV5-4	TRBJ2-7	TGTGCCAGCAGCGAGCCCGGGAGCTACGAGCAGTACTTC	CASSEPGSYEQYF
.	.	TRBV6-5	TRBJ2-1	TGTGCCACCGGCTGGGGAGGTCCCGGCAATGAGCAGTTCTTC	CATGWGGPGNEQFF
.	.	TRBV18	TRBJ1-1	TGTGCCAGCTCACCGACGATAGCAGGGATGAACACTGAAGCTTTCTTT	CASSPTIAGMNTEAFF
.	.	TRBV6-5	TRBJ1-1	TGTGCCAGCAGTTACCTTTCAGTGGGCACTGAAGCTTTCTTT	CASSYLSVGTEAFF
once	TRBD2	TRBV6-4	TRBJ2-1	TGTGCCAGCAGTGACTGGGGCGGGGGGCGCAATGAGCAGTTCTTC	CASSDWGGGRNEQFF
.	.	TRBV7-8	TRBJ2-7	TGTGCCAGCAGCTTAGGTCCCCGAAACGTCCACAACGAGCAGTACTTC	CASSLGPRNVHNEQYF
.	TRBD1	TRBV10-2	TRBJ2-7	TGCGCCAGCAGTGAATCTTCCCGGGCAGGGGGCAACTACGAGCAGTACTTC	CASSESSRAGGNYEQYF
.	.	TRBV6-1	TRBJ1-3	TGTGCCAGCAGTGAATACTGGGGTAACGGAAACACCATATATTTT	CASSEYWGNGNTIYF
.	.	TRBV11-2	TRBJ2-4	TGTGCCAGCAGCCCCGGACAGTTCCTAGGCATTCAGTACTTC	CASSPGQFLGIQYF
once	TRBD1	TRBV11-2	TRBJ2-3	TGTGCCAGCAGCTCGATACAGGGGATCCGCACAGATACGCAGTATTTT	CASSSIQGIRTDTQYF
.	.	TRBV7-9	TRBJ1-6	TGTGCCAGCAGCTTAGGTGATTCACCCCTCCACTTT	CASSLGDSPLHF
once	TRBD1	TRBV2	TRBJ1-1	TGTGCCAGCAGTGAGGGGACAGGGAACACTGAAGCTTTCTTT	CASSEGTGNTEAFF
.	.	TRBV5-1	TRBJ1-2	TGCGCCAGCAGTTCTCGGACAGCCAGCTATGGCTACACCTTC	CASSSRTASYGYTF
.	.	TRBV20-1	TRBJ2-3	TGCAGTGCCCCCCGGTCAGATACGCAGTATTTT	CSAPRSDTQYF
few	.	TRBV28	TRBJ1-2	TGTGCCGGGGCAGGGGCCGGCGGCTACACCTTC	CAGAGAGGYTF
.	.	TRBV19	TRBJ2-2	TGTGCCAGTAGTATAGTACAGGGGGGGTCCGGGGAGCTGTTTTTT	CASSIVQGGSGELFF
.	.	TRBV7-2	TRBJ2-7	TGTGCCAGCAGCTTAGCTTGGGATGTCTACGAGCAGTACTTC	CASSLAWDVYEQYF
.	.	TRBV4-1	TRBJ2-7	TGCGCCAGCAGCCGGGCCGGCGGAGAGCAGTACTTC	CASSRAGGEQYF
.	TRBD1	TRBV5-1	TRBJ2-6	TGCGCCAGCAGCCAAGGGGACAGGGGAGATGGGGCCAACGTCCTGACTTTC	CASSQGDRGDGANVLTF